Shown below are 25 T cell receptor beta chains from a single sample sequenced in a study of shared clonotypes between healthy human individuals. Method: immunoSEQ multiplex PCR; TCRdb's copy keeps in-frame clones and lacks some. This sample has over 1.4 million clones, with roughly 97% found just once. The sequenced sample was naive CD4+ T cells sorted from blood. Subset specified: CD45RA+ positively selected. These receptors were taken from a young man in good health.

Note on this clone: Sequence at one end of the junction differs from germline and may be a read error. J is TRBJ2-7 and V is TRBV28; 8 nucleotides match TRBD2. Germline V gene sequence: CDR1 MDHEN, CDR2 SYDVKM. The CDR3 is 13 amino acids. The CDR3 sequence is CASSRRARTSSIF. The CDR3 DNA is TGTGCCAGCAGCCGCCGGGCCCGGACTAGCAGTATATTC. The complete variable domain, with remaining parts taken from reference TRBV28 and TRBJ2-7, reads DVKVTQSSRYLVKRTGEKVFLECVQDMDHENMFWYRQDPGLGLRLIYFSYDVKMKEKGDIPEGYSVSREKKERFSLILESASTNQTSMYLCASSRRARTSSIFGPGTRLTVT.

The chain couples TRBV27 to TRBJ2-6, with D uncertain. V lost 5 bases to trimming and J lost 0 bases, with 11 bases between them. CDR1 and CDR2 from the germline V gene are MNHEY and SMNVEV (reference sequence). CDR3 length equals 16 residues. CDR3 DNA: TGTGCCAGCAGTATCATGGCGGACTCTGGGGCCAACGTCCTGACTTTC. Protein sequence: CASSIMADSGANVLTF.

This clone has only one observation. Other DNA variants within this sample encode the same CDR3. The chain is built from TRBV11-2 and TRBJ1-5; perhaps TRBD1 as D (5 bases). Germline CDR1 and CDR2: SGHAT and FQNNGV. The germline V and J ends were trimmed by 0 bases and 1 base, with 7 bases remaining between them. This CDR3 contains 15 residues. The CDR3 region is CASSLDSGSNQPQHF. In DNA form, the CDR3 reads TGTGCCAGCAGCTTAGATTCAGGGAGCAATCAGCCCCAGCATTTT.

This chain joins TRBV11-2 and TRBJ1-4; 7 nucleotides line up with TRBD1. J was trimmed by 6 bases and V by 2 bases; bases with no gene match: 6. CDR1 and CDR2 (germline): SGHAT, FQNNGV. CDR3 length: 15 amino acids. DNA for the CDR3: TGTGCCAGCAGCTTACCTTTCAGGGGGGATGAAAAACTGTTTTTT. It is translated as CASSLPFRGDEKLFF.

The chain employs TRBV28 and TRBJ2-1; the D call may be TRBD1 or TRBD2 (6 bases each). The CDR3 has 17 amino acids. V was trimmed by 5 bases and J by 2 bases, leaving 19 bases between them. Germline loops: CDR1 MDHEN, CDR2 SYDVKM. CDR3 nucleotide sequence: TGTGCCAGCAGTCGTCTAGCCATAAGGGGGGCCTACAATGAGCAGTTCTTC. Translating it yields CASSRLAIRGAYNEQFF.

The chain employs TRBV29-1 and TRBJ2-5; perhaps TRBD2 as D (5 bases). The CDR3 is made up of 17 amino acids. The germline V gene encodes CDR1 SQVTM and CDR2 ANQGSEA. Trimming left V 5 bases short and J 4 bases short, with 26 bases between. The CDR3, as DNA: TGCAGCGTTTCCCTCGTATCGGGGAGAGGTTTCGGAGAGACCCAGTACTTC. Translating gives CSVSLVSGRGFGETQYF.

This chain links TRBV10-3 with TRBJ1-1; TRBD1 matches at 7 bases. Germline loops: CDR1 ENHRY, CDR2 SYGVKD. V trimming: 6 bases; J trimming: 3 bases; junction bases outside the gene matches: 4. This CDR3 is built from 13 residues. The DNA of the CDR3 is TGTGCCATCAGGAGCAGGGGGGACACTGAAGCTTTCTTT. This translates into CAIRSRGDTEAFF.

The chain links TRBV6-1 to TRBJ2-7, with 8 nucleotides matching TRBD1. This CDR3 has 15 amino acids. Germline V CDR1 and CDR2: MNHNS, SASEGT. Unmatched junction bases numbered 4, after V lost 1 base and J lost 2 bases. CDR3 sequence: CASSEGVRGPYEQYF. For the CDR3, the DNA is TGTGCCAGCAGTGAAGGAGTCAGGGGGCCCTACGAGCAGTACTTC.

The chain recombines TRBV2 with TRBJ2-1; 10 bases fit TRBD2. Germline CDR1 SNHLY, CDR2 FYNNEI. This CDR3 comprises 15 residues. J was trimmed by 5 bases and V by 3 bases; bases with no gene match: 4. CDR3 loop: CASSDWTSGNNEQFF. CDR3 DNA: TGTGCCAGCAGTGACTGGACTAGCGGAAACAATGAGCAGTTCTTC.

V is TRBV6-5 and J is TRBJ2-4, with D hard to call. Trimming removed 3 bases from V and 5 bases from J, with 11 bases in between. The V gene's germline CDR1 is MNHEY and CDR2 SVGAGI. The CDR3 is 14 amino acids. In nucleotides, the CDR3 is TGTGCCAGCAGTTATTCCCCCTTGGAAAACATTCAGTACTTC. It encodes CASSYSPLENIQYF.

The V and J genes are TRBV7-2 and TRBJ2-3; D gene uncertain. This CDR3 is 15 amino acids long. Trimming removed 0 bases at V and 3 bases at J, with 10 bases between. The V gene's germline CDR1 is SGHTA and CDR2 FQGNSA. CDR3 residues: CASSLAQGKTDTQYF. CDR3 coding DNA: TGTGCCAGCAGCTTAGCGCAAGGAAAAACAGATACGCAGTATTTT. Full variable domain (missing parts from reference TRBV7-2 and TRBJ2-3): GAGVSQSPSNKVTEKGKDVELRCDPISGHTALYWYRQSLGQGLEFLIYFQGNSAPDKSGLPSDRFSAERTGGSVSTLTIQRTQQEDSAVYLCASSLAQGKTDTQYFGPGTRLTVL.

V is TRBV19 and J is TRBJ2-1; no firm D call. The germline gives CDR1 LNHDA, CDR2 SQIVND (reference sequence). V was trimmed by 5 bases and J by 5 bases, leaving 7 bases between them. The CDR3 sequence is 12 residues long. The CDR3 region is CASSLVNNEQFF. The CDR3 region has the DNA TGTGCCAGTAGTCTAGTCAACAATGAGCAGTTCTTC. Full variable domain (rest looked up from reference TRBV19 and TRBJ2-1): DGGITQSPKYLFRKEGQNVTLSCEQNLNHDAMYWYRQDPGQGLRLIYYSQIVNDFQKGDIAEGYSVSREKKESFPLTVTSAQKNPTAFYLCASSLVNNEQFFGPGTRLTVL.

The V call is TRBV6-5, the J call TRBJ2-1, with TRBD2 as a possible D gene (6 bases). V lost 6 bases and J 5 bases, leaving 14 bases between the germline ends. This CDR3 has 14 amino acids. Per germline, CDR1 MNHEY and CDR2 SVGAGI. The CDR3 DNA is TGTGCCAGCAGGGGGGGAACACGAAACAATGAGCAGTTCTTC. Its translation is CASRGGTRNNEQFF.

V gene TRBV27 combines with J gene TRBJ2-6; D is undetermined. Germline V gene lookup returns CDR1 MNHEY and CDR2 SMNVEV (reference sequence). V lost 5 bases and J lost 0, with 11 bases in between. CDR3 length equals 16 residues. The CDR3 nucleotides read TGTGCCAGCAGTCCTTGGATGGGCTCTGGGGCCAACGTCCTGACTTTC. Translated, it gives CASSPWMGSGANVLTF. Variable domain in full (rest from reference TRBV27 and TRBJ2-6): EAQVTQNPRYLITVTGKKLTVTCSQNMNHEYMSWYRQDPGLGLRQIYYSMNVEVTDKGDVPEGYKVSRKEKRNFPLILESPSPNQTSLYFCASSPWMGSGANVLTFGAGSRLTVL.

V and J are TRBV28 and TRBJ2-7; the D gene could be TRBD1 or TRBD2 (5 bases each). CDR1 and CDR2 from the germline V gene are MDHEN and SYDVKM. Trimming cost V 5 bases and J 5 bases, with 16 bases left between them. The length of the CDR3 is 14 residues. The CDR3 spells CASSGPGRLNEQYF. The CDR3 bases are TGTGCCAGCAGTGGACCGGGACGTCTCAACGAGCAGTACTTC.

This clone was seen only once. The CDR3, as DNA: TGTGCCATCAGACCCCTAGCGGGGGGCACAGATACGCAGTATTTT. Translating gives CAIRPLAGGTDTQYF. The genes are TRBV10-3 and TRBJ2-3; 10 bases fit TRBD2. Trimming cost V 6 bases and J 1 base; bases outside gene matches: 4. Germline V lookup: CDR1 ENHRY, CDR2 SYGVKD. The CDR3 is 15 residues long.

V is TRBV7-9 and J is TRBJ1-4; D unresolved. The germline V gene has CDR1 SEHNR and CDR2 FQNEAQ (reference sequence). The V end lost 1 base, the J end lost 5 bases, and 14 bases lay between the germline ends. The CDR3 runs 16 residues. The CDR3, as DNA: TGTGCCAGCAGCTTAGTGGTCTGGGGAGTGAATGAAAAACTGTTTTTT. Translating gives CASSLVVWGVNEKLFF.

The chain carries TRBV6-5 and TRBJ1-4, with unresolved D. In germline, CDR1 is MNHEY, CDR2 SVGAGI. Trimming left V 3 bases short and J 0 bases short, with 11 bases between. The CDR3 spans 16 residues. The CDR3 coding sequence is TGTGCCAGCAGTTATAGTTCTTTGACAACTAATGAAAAACTGTTTTTT. Amino acid sequence: CASSYSSLTTNEKLFF.

The V call is TRBV10-3, the J call TRBJ2-1; the D gene is possibly TRBD2 (6 bases). Trimming removed 3 bases from V and 2 bases from J, with 20 bases in between. The CDR3 totals 18 residues. CDR1 is ENHRY, CDR2 SYGVKD, per germline. This CDR3 reads CAISEGSSGRGAYNEQFF. The CDR3 DNA reads as TGTGCCATCAGTGAAGGGTCGTCTGGGCGGGGTGCCTACAATGAGCAGTTCTTC.

The gene calls are TRBV6-5 and TRBJ1-2; a possible D gene is TRBD1 (5 bases). This CDR3 is built from 14 residues. V was clipped by 10 bases and J by 0 bases, with 15 bases between them. Germline V lookup: CDR1 MNHEY, CDR2 SVGAGI. This CDR3 is CATLGAPANYGYTF. The CDR3 DNA sequence: TGTGCCACCTTAGGGGCGCCAGCTAACTATGGCTACACCTTC.

In nucleotides, the CDR3 is TGTGCCAGTAGTATAGATTGGGAACAGGGCTTCAACAATGAGCAGTTCTTC. Its translation is CASSIDWEQGFNNEQFF. The gene calls are TRBV19 and TRBJ2-1, with a possible D match to TRBD1 (6 bases). The germline CDR1 and CDR2 sequences are LNHDA and SQIVND (reference sequence). V dropped 0 bases and J dropped 5 bases, with 17 bases sitting between them. CDR3 length equals 17 residues. Full variable domain (missing parts from reference TRBV19 and TRBJ2-1): DGGITQSPKYLFRKEGQNVTLSCEQNLNHDAMYWYRQDPGQGLRLIYYSQIVNDFQKGDIAEGYSVSREKKESFPLTVTSAQKNPTAFYLCASSIDWEQGFNNEQFFGPGTRLTVL.

The chain joins TRBV30 to TRBJ2-7; TRBD2 might be the D (7 bases). This CDR3 region has 12 residues. V was pared by 3 bases and J by 5 bases, with 11 bases between. Germline assignment: CDR1 GTSNPN and CDR2 SVGIG (reference sequence). Here the CDR3 DNA reads TGTGCCTGGAGGCGAGGGGGGGACGAGCAGTACTTC. Translated: CAWRRGGDEQYF.

About this clone itself: Other DNA sequences in the same sample also yield this CDR3. The genes are TRBV19 and TRBJ1-2; a weak D match, TRBD1 (6 bases). The CDR3 totals 14 residues. V was pared by 3 bases and J by 3 bases, with 11 bases between. Germline CDR1 and CDR2: LNHDA and SQIVND (reference sequence). The CDR3 sequence: CASSIDRGHYGYTF. Here the CDR3 DNA reads TGTGCCAGTAGTATTGACCGGGGGCACTATGGCTACACCTTC.

The chain employs TRBV28 and TRBJ2-7, with 7 bases aligning to TRBD2. The V segment lost 4 bases and the J segment 0 bases; nucleotides outside the gene matches: 6. Germline V gene data show CDR1 as MDHEN and CDR2 as SYDVKM. The length of the CDR3 is 15 residues. The CDR3 DNA sequence: TGTGCCAGCAGTTGGCCCGGCGGGAGCTCCTACGAGCAGTACTTC. It translates to CASSWPGGSSYEQYF.

The chain carries TRBV7-2 and TRBJ1-3; 7 nucleotides align to TRBD1. Losses at the gene ends were 5 bases for V and 0 bases for J; bases not matched to a gene: 4. The CDR3 runs 15 residues. Germline V gives CDR1 SGHTA, CDR2 FQGNSA. The CDR3 sequence is CASSLTGYSGNTIYF. CDR3 nucleotides: TGTGCCAGCAGCCTGACAGGGTACTCTGGAAACACCATATATTTT.